This TCR beta chain was retrieved from a study of blood T cells in healthy people across ages. Study-level information: Template switching caught about one barcoded beta molecule for each two T cells. Findings and caveats of the study: In these data, TCR beta diversity tracked strongly with naive T cell percentage. Estimated diversity that came from one million T cells was considered an underestimate.

The CDR3 totals 13 residues. Germline CDR1 reads SNHLY; CDR2 reads FYNNEI. V dropped 2 bases and J dropped 6 bases, with 10 bases sitting between them. Alongside a J-beta primer mix, a sample-barcoded 5' primer served in a second PCR lasting about 6 to 12 cycles. A template-switch adaptor containing 12 random nucleotides labeled each cDNA molecule. TCRdb re-called the 5' RACE reads through MiXCR, storing one row per CDR3 protein. The sample contains 1.5 million to 2 million distinct CDR3 sequences, 39% of which appear only once. Worth noting for this clonotype: Its antigen is not known.

The clonotype comes from a human donor in good health. This chain connects TRBV2 to TRBJ1-1, with D uncertain. Sequenced: blood. The CDR3 is CASSELAGSEAFF. CDR3 nucleotides: TGTGCCAGCAGTGAACTCGCGGGATCTGAAGCTTTCTTT. The full variable domain, rest sourced from reference TRBV2 and TRBJ1-1, is EPEVTQTPSHQVTQMGQEVILRCVPISNHLYFYWYRQILGQKVEFLVSFYNNEISEKSEIFDDQFSVERPDGSNFTLKIRSTKLEDSAMYFCASSELAGSEAFFGQGTRLTVV.